This TCR beta chain is drawn from a study of shared clonotypes between healthy human individuals. Deep level was the assay's run setting. Sequenced by immunoSEQ multiplex PCR; TCRdb stores in-frame clones only, minus some. The sample carries about 460,000 clones, 75% to 80% recorded once. The CDR3 extends over 13 amino acids. Germline V gene data show CDR1 as SGHAT and CDR2 as FQNNGV. Trimming took 0 bases from V and 5 from J, leaving 5 bases between them. The specimen was PBMCs. The chain has TRBV11-2 and TRBJ1-5, with D uncertain. The sequence was obtained from a woman in her 40s in good health. Some clones in this sample may be carry-over from other donors' samples. CDR3 bases: TGTGCCAGCAGCTTAGATGCATATCAGCCCCAGCATTTT. Its translation is CASSLDAYQPQHF.